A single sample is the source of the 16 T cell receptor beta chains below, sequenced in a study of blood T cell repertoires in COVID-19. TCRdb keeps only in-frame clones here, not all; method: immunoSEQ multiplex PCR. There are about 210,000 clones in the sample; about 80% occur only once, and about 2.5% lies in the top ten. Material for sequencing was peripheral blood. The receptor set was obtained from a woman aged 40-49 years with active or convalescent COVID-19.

The CDR3 loop is CASSVDTGSTDTQYF. The CDR3 bases are TGTGCCAGCAGCGTAGATACGGGAAGCACAGATACGCAGTATTTT. The V and J genes are TRBV9 and TRBJ2-3; the D gene is possibly TRBD2 (5 bases). The CDR3 covers 15 residues. V was cut by 0 bases and J by 0 bases, with 8 bases left in between. From germline, CDR1 is SGDLS and CDR2 YYNGEE.

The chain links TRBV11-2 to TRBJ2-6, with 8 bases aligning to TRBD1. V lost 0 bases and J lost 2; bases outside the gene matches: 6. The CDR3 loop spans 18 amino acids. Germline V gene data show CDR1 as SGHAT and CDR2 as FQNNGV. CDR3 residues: CASSLEAGGGAGANVLTF. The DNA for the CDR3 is TGTGCCAGCAGCTTAGAGGCAGGGGGCGGCGCTGGGGCCAACGTCCTGACTTTC.

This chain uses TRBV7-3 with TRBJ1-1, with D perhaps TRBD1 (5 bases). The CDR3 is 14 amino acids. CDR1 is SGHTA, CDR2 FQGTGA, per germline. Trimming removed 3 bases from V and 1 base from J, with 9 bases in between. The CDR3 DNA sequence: TGTGCCAGCAGCTTGAGCGGGGGGAACACTGAAGCTTTCTTT. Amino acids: CASSLSGGNTEAFF. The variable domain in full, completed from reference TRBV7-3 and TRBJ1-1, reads GAGVSQTPSNKVTEKGKYVELRCDPISGHTALYWYRQSLGQGPEFLIYFQGTGAADDSGLPNDRFFAVRPEGSVSTLKIQRTERGDSAVYLCASSLSGGNTEAFFGQGTRLTVV.

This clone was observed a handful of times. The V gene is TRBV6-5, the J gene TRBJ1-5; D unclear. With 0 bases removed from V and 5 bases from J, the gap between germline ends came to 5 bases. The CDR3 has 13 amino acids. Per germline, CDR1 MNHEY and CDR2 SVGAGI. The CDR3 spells CASSYSRYQPQHF. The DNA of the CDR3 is TGTGCCAGCAGTTACTCGAGGTATCAGCCCCAGCATTTT.

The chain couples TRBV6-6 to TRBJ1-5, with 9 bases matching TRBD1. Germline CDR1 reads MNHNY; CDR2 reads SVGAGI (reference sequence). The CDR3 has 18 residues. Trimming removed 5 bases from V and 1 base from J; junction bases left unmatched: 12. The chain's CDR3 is CASSPGTGRSGSNQPQHF. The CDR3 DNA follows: TGTGCCAGCAGTCCCGGGACAGGGCGGTCGGGAAGCAATCAGCCCCAGCATTTT.

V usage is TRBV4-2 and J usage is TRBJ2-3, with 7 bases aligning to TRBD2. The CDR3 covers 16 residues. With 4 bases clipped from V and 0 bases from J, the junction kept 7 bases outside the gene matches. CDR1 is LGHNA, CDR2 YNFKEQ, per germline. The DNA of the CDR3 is TGTGCCAGCAGCCTTGCTAGCGGCACTAGCACAGATACGCAGTATTTT. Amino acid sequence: CASSLASGTSTDTQYF.

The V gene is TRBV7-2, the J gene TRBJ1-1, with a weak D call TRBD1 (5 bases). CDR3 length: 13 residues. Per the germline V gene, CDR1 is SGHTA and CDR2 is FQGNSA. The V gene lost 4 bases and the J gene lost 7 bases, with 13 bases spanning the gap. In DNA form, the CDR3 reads TGTGCCAGCAGCTCCTTAGGGCAGGGTGAAGCTTTCTTT. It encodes CASSSLGQGEAFF.

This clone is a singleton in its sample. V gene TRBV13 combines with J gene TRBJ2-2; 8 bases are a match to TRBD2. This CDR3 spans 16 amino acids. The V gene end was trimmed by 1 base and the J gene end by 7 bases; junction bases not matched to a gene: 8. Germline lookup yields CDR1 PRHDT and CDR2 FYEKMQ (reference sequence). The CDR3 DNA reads TGTGCCAGCAGCTTAGCGGTCGGTCTAGCGGGCGGGGAGCTGTTTTTT. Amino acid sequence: CASSLAVGLAGGELFF.

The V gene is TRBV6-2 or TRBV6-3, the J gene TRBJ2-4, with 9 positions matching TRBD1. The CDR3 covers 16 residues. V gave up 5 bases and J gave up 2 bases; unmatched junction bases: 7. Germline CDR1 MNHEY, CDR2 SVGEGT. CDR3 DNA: TGTGCCAGCAGTCGACAGGGGGGGGTCTCCAAAAACATTCAGTACTTC. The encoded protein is CASSRQGGVSKNIQYF.

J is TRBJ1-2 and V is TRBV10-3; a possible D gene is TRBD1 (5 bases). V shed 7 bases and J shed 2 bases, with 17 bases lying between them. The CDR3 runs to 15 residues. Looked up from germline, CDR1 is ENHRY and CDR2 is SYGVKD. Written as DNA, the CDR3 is TGTGCCATCAATAAACTTGCGGGGGGGAACTATGGCTACACCTTC. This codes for CAINKLAGGNYGYTF.

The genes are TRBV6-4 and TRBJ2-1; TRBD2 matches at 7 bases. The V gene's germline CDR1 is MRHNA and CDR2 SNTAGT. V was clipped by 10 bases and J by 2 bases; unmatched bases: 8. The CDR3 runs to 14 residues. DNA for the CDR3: TGTGCCACTTCCCTGGGGGGGACCTACAATGAGCAGTTCTTC. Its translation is CATSLGGTYNEQFF.

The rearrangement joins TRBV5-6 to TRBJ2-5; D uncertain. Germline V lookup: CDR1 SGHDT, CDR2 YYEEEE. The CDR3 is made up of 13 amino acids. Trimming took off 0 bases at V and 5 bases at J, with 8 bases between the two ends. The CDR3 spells CASSLVALETQYF. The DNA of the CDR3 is TGTGCCAGCAGCTTGGTGGCCCTTGAGACCCAGTACTTC.

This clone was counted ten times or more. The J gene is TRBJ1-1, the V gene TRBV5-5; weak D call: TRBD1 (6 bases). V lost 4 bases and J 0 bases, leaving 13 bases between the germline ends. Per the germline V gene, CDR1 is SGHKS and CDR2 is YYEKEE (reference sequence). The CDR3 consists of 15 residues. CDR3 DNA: TGTGCCAGCAGCCGTTCCGGGACAATGAACACTGAAGCTTTCTTT. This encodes CASSRSGTMNTEAFF.

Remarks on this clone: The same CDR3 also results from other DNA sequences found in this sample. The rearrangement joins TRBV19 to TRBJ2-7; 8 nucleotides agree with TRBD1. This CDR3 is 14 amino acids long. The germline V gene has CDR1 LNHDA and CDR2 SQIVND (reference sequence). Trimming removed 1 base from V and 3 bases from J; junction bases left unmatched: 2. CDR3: CASSIGTGSYEQYF. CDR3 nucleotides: TGTGCCAGTAGTATAGGGACAGGGAGCTACGAGCAGTACTTC.

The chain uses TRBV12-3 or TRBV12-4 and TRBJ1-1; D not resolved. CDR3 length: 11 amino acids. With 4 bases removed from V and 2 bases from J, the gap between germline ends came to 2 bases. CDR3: CASSSNTEAFF. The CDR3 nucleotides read TGTGCCAGCAGTTCAAACACTGAAGCTTTCTTT.

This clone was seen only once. As DNA, the CDR3 is TGTGCCTGGAGTCTGCCCGGGACAGTCTATGGCTACACCTTC. It encodes CAWSLPGTVYGYTF. The V gene is TRBV30, the J gene TRBJ1-2; 7 bases align to TRBD1. Losses at the gene ends were 2 bases for V and 4 bases for J; bases not matched to a gene: 7. Germline CDR1 and CDR2: GTSNPN and SVGIG (reference sequence). The CDR3 has 14 residues.